A selection of T cell receptor beta chains follows, all from one sample in a study of neurological immune-mediated disorders. MiXCR, run by TCRdb on the 5' RACE reads, gives a single entry per CDR3 protein. The table has about 50,000 distinct CDR3 sequences, around a tenth seen once. The sequenced material came from PBMCs. The source is a middle-aged woman with HTLV-1-associated myelopathy (HAM/TSP). Both conserved end residues are part of each CDR3. A D gene is named only where the DNA matches it firmly. The size field is filled for only some rows; it gives once, few, many or a size class.

v_gene,j_gene,abundance,d_gene,len,CDR3aa,CDR3nt
TRBV7-6,TRBJ1-6,many,TRBD1,16,CASSLARGQGNSPLHF,TGTGCCAGCAGCTTAGCGAGAGGACAGGGAAACTCACCCCTCCACTTT
TRBV7-3,TRBJ2-1,many,TRBD2,16,CASSYTSGGAANEQFF,TGTGCCAGCAGCTACACCAGCGGGGGGGCCGCGAATGAGCAGTTCTTC
TRBV29-1,TRBJ2-1,many,TRBD1,14,CSTGTGDSYNEQFF,TGCAGCACAGGGACAGGGGATTCCTACAATGAGCAGTTCTTC
TRBV18,TRBJ2-7,many,NA,15,CASSPRLERSYEQYF,TGTGCCAGCTCACCACGGCTCGAACGGTCCTACGAGCAGTACTTC
TRBV9,TRBJ2-1,many,NA,18,CASSVVGGGGGAYNEQFF,TGTGCCAGCAGCGTAGTAGGGGGTGGAGGGGGCGCTTACAATGAGCAGTTCTTC
TRBV18,TRBJ1-2,many,TRBD1,15,CASSLGSRDSYGYTF,TGTGCCAGCTCACTAGGGTCTAGGGACAGCTATGGCTACACCTTC
TRBV7-2,TRBJ2-2,many,NA,16,CASRWGGPSNTGELFF,TGTGCCAGCAGGTGGGGAGGACCTTCGAACACCGGGGAGCTGTTTTTT
TRBV5-5,TRBJ2-2,few,TRBD2,18,CASSLRGLAAPMSGELFF,TGTGCCAGCAGCCTCCGTGGACTAGCGGCTCCTATGTCCGGGGAGCTGTTTTTT
TRBV12-3/TRBV12-4,TRBJ2-7,many,NA,13,CASSFGLSYEQYF,TGTGCCAGCAGTTTTGGGCTATCCTACGAGCAGTACTTC
TRBV7-3,TRBJ2-7,many,TRBD1,13,CASSRQGASEQYF,TGTGCCAGCAGCCGACAGGGGGCCAGCGAGCAGTACTTC
TRBV6-1,TRBJ2-3,once,NA,14,CASAPPPSTTTQYF,TGTGCCAGCGCCCCCCCACCCAGCACAACTACGCAGTATTTT
TRBV7-9,TRBJ1-1,many,NA,13,CASSSTGVVEAFF,TGTGCCAGCAGTTCTACAGGTGTAGTTGAAGCTTTCTTT
TRBV7-2,TRBJ1-2,many,NA,15,CASSPRGLYNYGYTF,TGTGCCAGCAGCCCCCGCGGACTTTATAACTATGGCTACACCTTC
TRBV3-1,TRBJ2-1,many,TRBD2,19,CASSQMVPWVAGGPNEQFF,TGTGCCAGCAGCCAAATGGTCCCGTGGGTAGCGGGGGGGCCCAATGAGCAGTTCTTC
TRBV4-3,TRBJ2-5,many,NA,17,CASSQESPVGGAETQYF,TGCGCCAGCAGCCAAGAATCCCCAGTAGGGGGTGCGGAGACCCAGTACTTC
TRBV11-2,TRBJ2-5,many,TRBD1,13,CASSLRDRGTQYF,TGTGCCAGCAGCTTAAGGGACAGGGGGACCCAGTACTTC
TRBV10-3,TRBJ1-5,many,TRBD1,16,CAISESLTGGNQPQHF,TGTGCCATCAGTGAGTCCTTGACAGGGGGCAATCAGCCCCAGCATTTT
TRBV7-2,TRBJ2-1,many,NA,15,CASSLQFGGGNEQFF,TGTGCCAGCAGCTTACAATTCGGGGGCGGCAATGAGCAGTTCTTC
TRBV6-2/TRBV6-3,TRBJ2-1,many,NA,17,CASSYEKGLANYNEQFF,TGTGCCAGCAGTTACGAGAAGGGGCTAGCGAATTACAATGAGCAGTTCTTC
TRBV2,TRBJ2-7,many,TRBD1,14,CASSGGQAWDEQYF,TGTGCCAGCAGTGGGGGACAGGCTTGGGACGAGCAGTACTTC
TRBV20-1,TRBJ2-1,many,NA,13,CSASLTLGNEQFF,TGCAGTGCTTCCCTTACTCTCGGCAATGAGCAGTTCTTC
TRBV11-2,TRBJ1-2,many,NA,14,CASSSPRTFYGYTF,TGTGCCAGCAGCTCCCCAAGGACCTTCTATGGCTACACCTTC
TRBV18,TRBJ1-5,NA,NA,17,CASSHETDGPSNQPQHF,TGTGCCAGCTCACACGAGACAGACGGCCCGAGCAATCAGCCCCAGCATTTT
TRBV6-6,TRBJ2-6,many,NA,16,CASITGLSSGANVLTF,TGTGCCAGCATAACAGGGCTAAGCTCTGGGGCCAACGTCCTGACTTTC
TRBV24-1,TRBJ2-5,many,TRBD2,17,CATSDQRLAGVQETQYF,TGTGCCACCAGTGATCAGAGACTAGCGGGGGTCCAAGAGACCCAGTACTTC
TRBV5-1,TRBJ2-4,many,NA,14,CASRNTGNGDIQYF,TGCGCCAGCAGGAATACCGGGAATGGGGACATTCAGTACTTC
TRBV2,TRBJ2-7,many,NA,16,CASSHLPGLSASGQYF,TGTGCCAGCAGTCATCTCCCGGGACTCTCCGCCTCCGGGCAGTACTTC
TRBV10-3,TRBJ2-5,NA,TRBD2,17,CAISEVDLAGSSYDQYF,TGTGCCATCAGTGAGGTGGACCTAGCGGGGTCCTCCTATGATCAGTACTTC
TRBV5-1,TRBJ1-2,many,NA,16,CASSLGDGSLRYGYTF,TGCGCCAGCAGCTTGGGCGACGGATCCCTTCGTTATGGCTACACCTTC
TRBV20-1,TRBJ2-6,many,NA,19,CSATPGTGQISSGANVLTF,TGCAGTGCTACGCCCGGAACCGGACAGATCTCCTCTGGGGCCAACGTCCTGACTTTC
TRBV2,TRBJ2-2,many,NA,13,CASVDGNTGELFF,TGTGCCAGCGTCGACGGGAACACCGGGGAGCTGTTTTTT
TRBV20-1,TRBJ2-1,many,NA,14,CSATYPGGYNEQFF,TGCAGTGCAACGTATCCCGGGGGTTACAATGAGCAGTTCTTC
TRBV7-2,TRBJ2-3,many,TRBD2,17,CASSFVSGSGGVDTQYF,TGTGCCAGCAGCTTTGTATCGGGTAGCGGGGGGGTGGATACGCAGTATTTT
TRBV5-1,TRBJ1-1,many,NA,12,CASSSSYKEAFF,TGCGCCAGCAGCTCATCTTATAAGGAAGCTTTCTTT
TRBV10-3,TRBJ2-2,once,TRBD1,15,CAISMDRGPAGELFF,TGTGCCATCAGCATGGACAGGGGGCCGGCCGGGGAGCTGTTTTTT
TRBV5-1,TRBJ1-1,many,NA,15,CASSLGKGVVTEAFF,TGCGCCAGCAGCTTAGGGAAGGGGGTTGTCACTGAAGCTTTCTTT
TRBV3-1,TRBJ2-7,many,NA,14,CASSPGTVSYEQYF,TGTGCCAGCAGCCCGGGGACGGTCTCCTACGAGCAGTACTTC
TRBV12-5,TRBJ1-1,many,NA,15,CASGFYDGVRTEAFF,TGTGCTAGTGGTTTCTATGACGGCGTTCGAACTGAAGCTTTCTTT
TRBV4-1,TRBJ2-3,many,NA,17,CASSPGVLASSTDTQYF,TGCGCCAGCAGTCCAGGGGTCCTCGCCTCTAGCACAGATACGCAGTATTTT
TRBV10-3,TRBJ2-7,few,TRBD1,14,CAITRGQGAYEQYF,TGTGCCATCACTAGGGGACAGGGGGCCTACGAGCAGTACTTC
TRBV7-2,TRBJ2-5,many,NA,11,CASSIAETQYF,TGTGCCAGCAGTATCGCAGAGACCCAGTACTTC
TRBV9,TRBJ2-7,many,TRBD2,15,CASSAGTSGSYEQYF,TGTGCCAGCAGCGCCGGGACTAGCGGCTCCTACGAGCAGTACTTC
TRBV5-6,TRBJ2-5,many,NA,16,CASSRPAWGNQETQYF,TGTGCCAGCAGCCGACCAGCGTGGGGGAACCAAGAGACCCAGTACTTC
TRBV24-1,TRBJ2-2,many,NA,16,CATSDSKGLGTGELFF,TGTGCCACCAGTGATTCAAAAGGGCTGGGCACCGGGGAGCTGTTTTTT
TRBV11-3,TRBJ1-3,many,NA,16,CASSPMSTGSGNTIYF,TGTGCCAGCAGCCCGATGTCCACAGGTTCTGGAAACACCATATATTTT
TRBV29-1,TRBJ2-3,few,TRBD1,14,CSAGGQGSGDTQYF,TGCAGCGCCGGAGGACAGGGGAGTGGAGATACGCAGTATTTT
TRBV9,TRBJ2-4,many,TRBD2,17,CASSPQLAGGPKNIQYF,TGTGCCAGCAGCCCACAACTAGCGGGGGGGCCCAAAAACATTCAGTACTTC
TRBV18,TRBJ2-5,large,NA,13,CASSPLPGETQYF,TGTGCCAGCTCACCGCTTCCGGGGGAGACCCAGTACTTC
TRBV3-1,TRBJ1-1,NA,NA,15,CASSQDVKLNTEAFF,TGTGCCAGCAGCCAAGATGTCAAGTTGAACACTGAAGCTTTCTTT
TRBV25-1,TRBJ1-1,many,NA,13,CASSPRGIPEAFF,TGTGCCAGCAGTCCGAGGGGAATCCCTGAAGCTTTCTTT
TRBV11-2,TRBJ2-7,many,NA,11,CATSGSYEQYF,TGTGCCACCTCCGGTTCCTACGAGCAGTACTTC
TRBV5-1,TRBJ1-1,many,TRBD1,14,CASSLGGGGTEAFF,TGCGCCAGCAGCTTAGGGGGCGGGGGCACTGAAGCTTTCTTT
TRBV7-6,TRBJ2-1,few,TRBD2,15,CASSGYDGGANEQFF,TGTGCCAGCAGCGGATACGACGGGGGGGCAAATGAGCAGTTCTTC
TRBV20-1,TRBJ2-1,many,TRBD1,14,CSATGTGRDNEQFF,TGCAGTGCAACCGGGACAGGGCGAGATAATGAGCAGTTCTTC
TRBV9,TRBJ2-7,many,NA,14,CASSPSNAGGEQYF,TGTGCCAGCAGCCCCTCAAACGCAGGTGGGGAGCAGTACTTC